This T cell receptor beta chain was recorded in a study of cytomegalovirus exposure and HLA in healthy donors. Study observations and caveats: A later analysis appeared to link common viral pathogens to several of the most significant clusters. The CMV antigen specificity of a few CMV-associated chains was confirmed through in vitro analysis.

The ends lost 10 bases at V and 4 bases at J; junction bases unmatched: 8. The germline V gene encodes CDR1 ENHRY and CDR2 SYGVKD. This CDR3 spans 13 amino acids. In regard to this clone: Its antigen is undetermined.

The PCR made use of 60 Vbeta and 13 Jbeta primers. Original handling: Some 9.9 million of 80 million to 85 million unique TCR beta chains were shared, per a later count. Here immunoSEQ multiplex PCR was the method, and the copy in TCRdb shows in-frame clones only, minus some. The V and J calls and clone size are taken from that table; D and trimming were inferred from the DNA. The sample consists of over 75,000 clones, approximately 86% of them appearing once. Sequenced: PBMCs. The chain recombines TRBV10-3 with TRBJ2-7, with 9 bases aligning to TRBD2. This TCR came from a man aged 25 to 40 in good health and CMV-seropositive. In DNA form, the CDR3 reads TGTGCCACCTATAGCGGGAGTGGTTACGAGCAGTACTTC. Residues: CATYSGSGYEQYF.